These 26 T cell receptor beta chains were sequenced from one sample in a study of blood T cell repertoires in COVID-19. Using immunoSEQ multiplex PCR, the repertoire was profiled, and TCRdb retains in-frame clones only, with some absent. The table includes a few hundred thousand clones, about four fifths detected once. Sequenced: peripheral blood. The receptors here all came from a woman aged 80 or older with acute or convalescent COVID-19.

V gene TRBV7-2 combines with J gene TRBJ2-5; a possible D gene is TRBD2 (5 bases). This CDR3 comprises 15 residues. Germline values: CDR1 SGHTA, CDR2 FQGNSA. The V gene lost 1 base and the J gene lost 1 base, with 10 bases spanning the gap. DNA of the CDR3: TGTGCCAGCAGCTTAGGACTACCCCCCCAAGAGACCCAGTACTTC. This encodes CASSLGLPPQETQYF. Full variable domain (missing parts from reference TRBV7-2 and TRBJ2-5): GAGVSQSPSNKVTEKGKDVELRCDPISGHTALYWYRQSLGQGLEFLIYFQGNSAPDKSGLPSDRFSAERTGGSVSTLTIQRTQQEDSAVYLCASSLGLPPQETQYFGPGTRLLVL.

The CDR3 reads CSGGQGDFPSNQPQHF. In DNA form, the CDR3 reads TGCAGCGGTGGACAGGGGGACTTTCCGAGCAATCAGCCCCAGCATTTT. V is TRBV29-1 and J is TRBJ1-5, with 10 bases that match TRBD1. V was pared by 7 bases and J by 1 base, with 10 bases of the junction left unmatched. Germline V gene sequence: CDR1 SQVTM, CDR2 ANQGSEA. The CDR3 sequence is 16 residues long. Variable domain in full (rest from reference TRBV29-1 and TRBJ1-5): SAVISQKPSRDICQRGTSLTIQCQVDSQVTMMFWYRQQPGQSLTLIATANQGSEATYESGFVIDKFPISRPNLTFSTLTVSNMSPEDSSIYLCSGGQGDFPSNQPQHFGDGTRLSIL.

The table lists this clone with a few counts. CDR3 coding DNA: TGTGCCAGCAGCCAAGGAGCCAGAGGGGGATATGGCTACACCTTC. Protein: CASSQGARGGYGYTF. This chain links TRBV3-1 (or the pseudogene TRBV3-2) with TRBJ1-2, with D possibly matching TRBD1 (6 bases). The CDR3 has 15 residues. V dropped 1 base and J dropped 5 bases, with 14 bases sitting between them. The germline CDR1 and CDR2 sequences are LGHDT and YNNKEL (reference sequence).

The rearrangement uses TRBV28 and TRBJ1-2, with TRBD1 as a possible D gene (6 bases). Trimming stripped 3 bases from V and 4 bases from J, with 12 bases between. The CDR3 sequence is 14 residues long. Looked up from germline, CDR1 is MDHEN and CDR2 is SYDVKM. CDR3 sequence reads: CASSFGGLPYGYTF. The CDR3 nucleotides are TGTGCCAGCAGTTTCGGGGGGCTCCCCTATGGCTACACCTTC.

The V call is TRBV12-5, the J call TRBJ2-3; D is ambiguous. This CDR3 has 13 residues. The germline V gene encodes CDR1 LGHNT and CDR2 FRNRAP. V lost 0 bases and J 3 bases, leaving 4 bases between the germline ends. In DNA form, the CDR3 reads TGTGCTAGTGGTTTGGTCAATACAGATACGCAGTATTTT. Its translation: CASGLVNTDTQYF.

This clone was recorded only once. This CDR3 reads CAISQTGEVETQYF. CDR3 coding DNA: TGTGCCATCAGCCAAACAGGGGAGGTGGAGACCCAGTACTTC. The chain employs TRBV10-3 and TRBJ2-5; D possibly corresponds to TRBD1 (7 bases). Germline V CDR1 and CDR2: ENHRY, SYGVKD. This CDR3 contains 14 residues. V lost 6 bases to trimming and J lost 5 bases, with 16 bases between them.

The J gene is TRBJ2-2, the V gene TRBV5-1; D is unresolved. This CDR3 is built from 15 residues. V dropped 0 bases and J dropped 3 bases, with 9 bases sitting between them. In germline, CDR1 is SGHRS, CDR2 YFSETQ. CDR3 DNA sequence: TGCGCCAGCAGCTTGGTTCAGGCTTACACCGGGGAGCTGTTTTTT. Protein sequence: CASSLVQAYTGELFF.

The chain has TRBV5-8 and TRBJ2-2; D uncertain. The CDR3 length is 15 residues. The V end lost 4 bases, the J end lost 4 bases, and 14 bases lay between the germline ends. Germline values: CDR1 SGHTS, CDR2 YDEGEE. As DNA, the CDR3 is TGTGCCAGCAGCCCGCCGGGTTGGTCCACCGGGGAGCTGTTTTTT. It codes for CASSPPGWSTGELFF.

The chain joins TRBV27 to TRBJ2-7; weak D call: TRBD1 (6 bases). Trimming took 6 bases from V and 7 from J, leaving 22 bases between them. CDR1 and CDR2 (germline): MNHEY, SMNVEV (reference sequence). The CDR3 spans 15 residues. The CDR3 reads CASRILQGNSLEQYF. CDR3 sequence (DNA): TGTGCCAGCAGGATATTACAGGGTAATTCCCTGGAGCAGTACTTC.

The V and J genes are TRBV11-3 and TRBJ2-5, with D possibly matching TRBD1 (6 bases). V was pared by 5 bases and J by 4 bases, with 17 bases between. CDR3 length: 15 amino acids. The V gene's germline CDR1 is SGHNT and CDR2 YENEEA. DNA of the CDR3: TGTGCCAGCAGCCACCCCCAGGGGTCGGGAGAGACCCAGTACTTC. Translated, it gives CASSHPQGSGETQYF. Variable domain in full (rest from reference TRBV11-3 and TRBJ2-5): EAGVVQSPRYKIIEKKQPVAFWCNPISGHNTLYWYLQNLGQGPELLIRYENEEAVDDSQLPKDRFSAERLKGVDSTLKIQPAELGDSAVYLCASSHPQGSGETQYFGPGTRLLVL.

This chain uses TRBV4-2 with TRBJ1-2, with TRBD1 matching over 7 bases. This CDR3 is built from 15 residues. Germline V gene lookup returns CDR1 LGHNA and CDR2 YNFKEQ. V lost 1 base to trimming and J lost 4 bases; unmatched junction nucleotides: 6. The chain's CDR3 is CASSQGGGGGYGYTF. As DNA, the CDR3 is TGTGCCAGCAGCCAAGGAGGAGGGGGCGGCTATGGCTACACCTTC.

The J gene is TRBJ1-1, the V gene TRBV3-1 (or the pseudogene TRBV3-2); a possible D gene is TRBD1 (5 bases). CDR3 size: 14 residues. The V gene lost 1 base and the J gene lost 4 bases, with 10 bases spanning the gap. The germline CDR1 and CDR2 sequences are LGHDT and YNNKEL (reference sequence). CDR3 in DNA: TGTGCCAGCAGCCAAGTAGGGGTCTCCACTGAAGCTTTCTTT. Translation: CASSQVGVSTEAFF.

The chain links TRBV16 to TRBJ1-5; D gene uncertain. CDR3 size: 15 residues. The germline CDR1 and CDR2 sequences are KGHSY and FQNENV. V shed 4 bases and J shed 6 bases, with 16 bases lying between them. The CDR3 nucleotides read TGTGCCAGCAGCCCATCTGGGGAGCCTTTTCAGCCCCAGCATTTT. It is translated as CASSPSGEPFQPQHF. The full variable domain, with the rest looked up from reference TRBV16 and TRBJ1-5, is GEEVAQTPKHLVRGEGQKAKLYCAPIKGHSYVFWYQQVLKNEFKFLISFQNENVFDETGMPKERFSAKCLPNSPCSLEIQATKLEDSAVYFCASSPSGEPFQPQHFGDGTRLSIL.

The chain recombines TRBV7-6 with TRBJ2-7, with TRBD1 matching 7 bases. Trimming removed 5 bases from V and 0 bases from J; junction bases left unmatched: 4. This CDR3 has 14 amino acids. From germline, CDR1 is SGHVS and CDR2 FNYEAQ. In DNA, the CDR3 is TGTGCCAGCAGCGGCGGACAGGTCTCCTACGAGCAGTACTTC. As protein: CASSGGQVSYEQYF.

The chain couples TRBV5-1 to TRBJ1-1, with unresolved D. This CDR3 region has 13 residues. The V gene lost 4 bases and the J gene lost 5 bases, with 12 bases spanning the gap. Germline CDR1 SGHRS, CDR2 YFSETQ. This CDR3 is CASSAQSGTEAFF. The CDR3, as DNA: TGCGCCAGCAGCGCTCAGTCGGGGACTGAAGCTTTCTTT.

J is TRBJ2-5 and V is TRBV9; a weak D match, TRBD1 (6 bases). The CDR3 is made up of 15 amino acids. The germline V gene encodes CDR1 SGDLS and CDR2 YYNGEE. V was trimmed by 4 bases and J by 5 bases, leaving 18 bases between them. In DNA form, the CDR3 reads TGTGCCAGCAGCCCCCGCACAGGGTTGGGGGAGACCCAGTACTTC. Its protein product is CASSPRTGLGETQYF. The whole variable domain, filled in from reference TRBV9 and TRBJ2-5, reads DSGVTQTPKHLITATGQRVTLRCSPRSGDLSVYWYQQSLDQGLQFLIQYYNGEERAKGNILERFSAQQFPDLHSELNLSSLELGDSALYFCASSPRTGLGETQYFGPGTRLLVL.

To note about this clone: This CDR3 is also generated by other DNA sequences in the sample. The chain combines TRBV5-1 with TRBJ1-1, with 8 positions matching TRBD1. CDR3 length: 15 residues. Germline V gene lookup returns CDR1 SGHRS and CDR2 YFSETQ. J was trimmed by 1 base and V by 4 bases; bases with no gene match: 6. CDR3 sequence reads: CASSLSGTGNTEAFF. Written as DNA, the CDR3 is TGCGCCAGCAGCCTCTCCGGGACAGGGAACACTGAAGCTTTCTTT.

V usage is TRBV6-5 and J usage is TRBJ1-3; D remains unclear. With 0 bases removed from V and 0 bases from J, the gap between germline ends came to 6 bases. The CDR3 extends over 15 amino acids. Germline V lookup: CDR1 MNHEY, CDR2 SVGAGI. CDR3 nucleotide sequence: TGTGCCAGCAGTTACTCCTTCGGCTCTGGAAACACCATATATTTT. Translation gives CASSYSFGSGNTIYF.

The J gene is TRBJ1-3, the V gene TRBV25-1, with D hard to call. Trimming took off 3 bases at V and 3 bases at J, with 15 bases between the two ends. CDR3 size: 16 residues. CDR1 is MGHDK and CDR2 is SYGVNS in the germline V gene. The CDR3 coding sequence is TGTGCCAGCAGTGATACCTGGTCGGGAGGTGGAAACACCATATATTTT. It specifies CASSDTWSGGGNTIYF.

The genes are TRBV19 and TRBJ1-3; D is possibly TRBD1 (5 bases). V lost 6 bases to trimming and J lost 0 bases, with 12 bases between them. The CDR3 runs 15 residues. Germline V gene data show CDR1 as LNHDA and CDR2 as SQIVND (reference sequence). Here the CDR3 DNA reads TGTGCCAGTAGCCGGGACGGGAGCTCTGGAAACACCATATATTTT. This sequence encodes CASSRDGSSGNTIYF.

The V and J genes are TRBV5-8 and TRBJ1-2; TRBD1 agrees at 8 bases. The CDR3 totals 13 residues. The V and J ends lost 4 bases and 4 bases, in that order; junction bases with no gene match: 3. Germline lookup yields CDR1 SGHTS and CDR2 YDEGEE. This chain's CDR3 is CASSDDRGYGYTF. CDR3 nucleotide sequence: TGTGCCAGCAGCGACGACAGGGGCTATGGCTACACCTTC.

This clone was seen only a few times. V is TRBV19 and J is TRBJ1-2, with a tentative D call TRBD1 (6 bases). CDR3 length equals 13 residues. V lost 3 bases to trimming and J lost 3 bases, with 8 bases between them. The V gene's germline CDR1 is LNHDA and CDR2 SQIVND (reference sequence). The CDR3 region has the DNA TGTGCCAGTAGTATGAGGACAGACTATGGCTACACCTTC. Translation gives CASSMRTDYGYTF.

V is TRBV2 and J is TRBJ2-1, with D possibly being TRBD2 (5 bases). This CDR3 is built from 14 residues. V was trimmed by 6 bases and J by 3 bases, leaving 12 bases between them. In germline, CDR1 is SNHLY, CDR2 FYNNEI. CDR3 in amino acids: CASRPQRDYNEQFF. CDR3 bases: TGTGCCAGCAGGCCCCAACGGGACTACAATGAGCAGTTCTTC.

The chain combines TRBV14 with TRBJ2-2; 9 nucleotides match TRBD1. With V trimmed by 3 bases and J by 8 bases, 22 bases remained unmatched. The germline V gene encodes CDR1 SGHDN and CDR2 FVKESK. The CDR3 is 20 residues long. CDR3 protein: CASSHLTLGQGRRGRGELFF. For the CDR3, the DNA is TGTGCCAGCAGCCACTTAACCCTCGGACAGGGGCGGCGGGGGAGAGGGGAGCTGTTTTTT.

The chain uses TRBV5-1 and TRBJ2-1; D not certain. Per the germline V gene, CDR1 is SGHRS and CDR2 is YFSETQ. Deletions cut 0 bases from V and 10 bases from J, with 14 bases between. The CDR3 totals 14 residues. The CDR3 nucleotides read TGCGCCAGCAGCTTGGTACTAATGGGTGGGGAGCAGTTCTTC. Residues: CASSLVLMGGEQFF.

V gene TRBV5-1 combines with J gene TRBJ2-2; 8 bases are shared with TRBD1. Germline assignment: CDR1 SGHRS and CDR2 YFSETQ. The CDR3 has 17 residues. With V trimmed by 2 bases and J by 2 bases, 8 bases remained unmatched. The CDR3 nucleotides read TGCGCCAGCAGCTTCTCCCCGGCAGGGGGCAACACCGGGGAGCTGTTTTTT. This translates into CASSFSPAGGNTGELFF.